The sequence of this TCR beta chain was determined in a study of breast tumors, draining lymph nodes, adjacent tissues (dated by TCRdb to between 2015 and 2016). In terms of the full investigation: The study compared TCR beta repertoires across tumor, adjacent nontumor tissue and axillary lymph nodes from breast cancer patients. In human breast cancer, the study set out to assess how tumor, surrounding tissue and draining lymph node repertoires relate to one another and whether T cells might be exchanged between them. Summary of the overall study and its limitations: The data were considered consistent with the idea that most tumor T cells come from the lymph node and then expand in tumor tissue. Tumor and nontumor tissue repertoires were significantly more similar in luminal-like than in basal-like breast cancer. T-cell repertoire diversity in tumors was found to be lower than in lymph nodes but higher than in nontumor tissue, and preferential V and J gene usage was observed. The conclusion that tumor T cells originate in lymph nodes was presented as consistent with a hypothesis rather than as directly demonstrated.

This clonotype was counted ten times or more. Its binding antigen is unknown. One junction end disagrees with the germline gene, perhaps due to a read error. The lymph node samples were taken from the axillary draining lymph nodes of breast cancer patients. Instrument used: Illumina HiSeq 2000. TCR beta chain libraries were generated by multiplex PCR amplification. The amplified TCR beta chain products were analyzed by high-throughput sequencing. TCRdb reprocessed the public reads (quality trimming at Q25 with fastp, clone calling with MiXCR) and kept in-frame beta chains. All rows with the same CDR3 protein become a single entry with the most common DNA and genes. The sample records under 350,000 distinct CDR3 sequences, more than 30% of which are singletons. The ten top clones hold 1.1% of the sample. The CDR3 sequence holds 12 residues, the cysteine and phenylalanine included. The read is trimmed to its CDR3 DNA, 36 bases read in frame from base 1. The germline V gene yields SGHAT for CDR1 and FQNNGV for CDR2.

The receptor was derived from a female donor with breast cancer. Some clones in this sample may be carry-over from other donors' samples. Sequencing was carried out using axillary lymph node tissue. The chain uses TRBV11-2 and TRBJ2-7; TRBD2 matches 7 bases in the middle. The DNA sequence reads TGTGCCAGCAGCTTAGATCGACTAGCTCATGAGTTC. It codes for CASSLDRLAHEF.